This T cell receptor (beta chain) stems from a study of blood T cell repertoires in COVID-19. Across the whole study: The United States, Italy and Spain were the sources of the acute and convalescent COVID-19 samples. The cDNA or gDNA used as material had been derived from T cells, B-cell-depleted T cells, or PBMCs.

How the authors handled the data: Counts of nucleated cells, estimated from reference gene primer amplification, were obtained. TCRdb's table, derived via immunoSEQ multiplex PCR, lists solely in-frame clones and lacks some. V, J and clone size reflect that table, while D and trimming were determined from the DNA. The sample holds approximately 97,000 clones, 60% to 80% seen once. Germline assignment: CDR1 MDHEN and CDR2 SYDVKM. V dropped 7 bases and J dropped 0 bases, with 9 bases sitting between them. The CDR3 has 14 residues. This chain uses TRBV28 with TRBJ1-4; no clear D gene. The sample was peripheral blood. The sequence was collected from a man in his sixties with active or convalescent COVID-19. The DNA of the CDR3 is TGTGCCAGCACCCGAACTGCAACTAATGAAAAACTGTTTTTT. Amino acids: CASTRTATNEKLFF.